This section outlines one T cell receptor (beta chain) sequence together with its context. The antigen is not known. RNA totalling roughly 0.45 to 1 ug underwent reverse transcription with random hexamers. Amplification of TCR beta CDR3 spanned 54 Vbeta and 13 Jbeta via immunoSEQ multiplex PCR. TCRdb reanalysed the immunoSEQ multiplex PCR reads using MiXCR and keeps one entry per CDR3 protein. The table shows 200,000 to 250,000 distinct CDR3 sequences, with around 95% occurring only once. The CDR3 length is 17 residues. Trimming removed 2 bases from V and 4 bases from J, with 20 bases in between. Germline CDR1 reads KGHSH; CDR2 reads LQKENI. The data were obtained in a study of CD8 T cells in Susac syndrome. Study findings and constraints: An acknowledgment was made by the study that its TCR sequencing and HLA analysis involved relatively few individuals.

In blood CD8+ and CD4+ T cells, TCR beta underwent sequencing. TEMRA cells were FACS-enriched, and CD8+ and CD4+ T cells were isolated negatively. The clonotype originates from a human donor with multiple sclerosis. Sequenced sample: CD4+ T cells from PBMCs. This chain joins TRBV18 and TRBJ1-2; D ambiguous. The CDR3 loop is CASSPTVSSVRGYGYTF. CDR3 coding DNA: TGTGCCAGCTCACCAACAGTATCCTCGGTTCGTGGCTATGGCTACACCTTC.